Following are 30 T cell receptor beta chains from one sample sequenced in a study of CD4 T cells in relation to SARS-CoV-2 and coronaviruses. Their recognized antigens are unknown. Measured with immunoSEQ multiplex PCR; TCRdb has only the in-frame clones, and not every one. This repertoire shows some 25,000 clones, about three quarters found once; its top ten account for 10%. CD4+ T cells from unexposed donors were obtained before the COVID-19 pandemic (2011-2018). The cells were cultured for approximately 10 days before CD4+ T cells were isolated. Sequencing used CD4+ T cells from PBMCs, cultured in vitro. All receptors derive from a human donor in good health.

The rearrangement joins TRBV18 to TRBJ1-1; TRBD1 aligns across 7 bases. CDR1 is KGHSH and CDR2 is LQKENI in the germline V gene. With V trimmed by 3 bases and J by 9 bases, 19 bases remained unmatched. The CDR3 is made up of 17 amino acids. The CDR3 nucleotides are TGTGCCAGCTCACCGTTACTCGGCGGGGCGGGACAGCCGAAAGCTTTCTTT. It is translated as CASSPLLGGAGQPKAFF.

This chain connects TRBV19 to TRBJ1-3; no clear D gene. Trimming shortened V by 5 bases and J by 7 bases, and 18 bases separated the two germline ends. Germline lookup yields CDR1 LNHDA and CDR2 SQIVND (reference sequence). The CDR3 consists of 15 residues. CDR3 sequence: CASSSGGSLWNTIYF. As DNA, the CDR3 is TGTGCCAGTAGTTCAGGAGGGTCGCTCTGGAACACCATATATTTT.

The V and J genes are TRBV7-9 and TRBJ2-3; D might be TRBD2 (6 bases). The CDR3 covers 15 residues. Trimming removed 8 bases from V and 0 bases from J, with 15 bases in between. Germline loops: CDR1 SEHNR, CDR2 FQNEAQ (reference sequence). This chain's CDR3 is CASSQRETSTDTQYF. Here the CDR3 DNA reads TGTGCCAGCTCCCAACGGGAGACTAGCACAGATACGCAGTATTTT. Full variable domain (remainder filled in from reference TRBV7-9 and TRBJ2-3): DTGVSQNPRHKITKRGQNVTFRCDPISEHNRLYWYRQTLGQGPEFLTYFQNEAQLEKSRLLSDRFSAERPKGSFSTLEIQRTEQGDSAMYLCASSQRETSTDTQYFGPGTRLTVL.

The chain recombines TRBV4-3 with TRBJ1-1; 7 nucleotides match TRBD1. CDR1 is LGHNA and CDR2 is YSLEER in the germline V gene. CDR3 size: 15 residues. V was clipped by 0 bases and J by 3 bases; unmatched bases: 4. The CDR3 region has the DNA TGCGCCAGCAGCCAAGATGGAGACAGGGACACTGAAGCTTTCTTT. Its protein is CASSQDGDRDTEAFF.

The rearrangement links TRBV29-1 to TRBJ2-3, with D perhaps TRBD1 (6 bases). In germline, CDR1 is SQVTM, CDR2 ANQGSEA. The length of the CDR3 is 12 residues. V was pared by 8 bases and J by 6 bases, with 15 bases between. The CDR3 DNA reads TGCAGCTTTGCAGGGGCCATGGATACGCAGTATTTT. It specifies CSFAGAMDTQYF.

The chain uses TRBV7-3 and TRBJ2-2, with 9 bases matching TRBD2. J gave up 5 bases and V 8 bases, and 9 bases lay outside the gene matches. This CDR3 is built from 15 residues. Per germline, CDR1 SGHTA and CDR2 FQGTGA. In nucleotides, the CDR3 is TGTGCCAGCGGGGTAGCGGGAGTCAGAACCGGGGAGCTGTTTTTT. It specifies CASGVAGVRTGELFF.

This clone turned up a few times. The rearrangement links TRBV5-4 to TRBJ1-1; perhaps TRBD1 as D (6 bases). With 4 bases removed from V and 6 bases from J, the gap between germline ends came to 10 bases. CDR3 length equals 12 residues. Germline V gene data show CDR1 as SGHNT and CDR2 as YYREEE (reference sequence). This chain's CDR3 is CASSPQGAEAFF. The CDR3 nucleotides read TGTGCCAGCAGCCCACAGGGCGCTGAAGCTTTCTTT.

The gene calls are TRBV5-1 and TRBJ1-2; D gene ambiguous. CDR3 length equals 15 residues. Per germline, CDR1 SGHRS and CDR2 YFSETQ. The V end was cut by 5 bases, the J end by 1 base, with 15 bases between. This chain's CDR3 is CASSTARGGNYGYTF. The CDR3 nucleotides are TGCGCCAGCAGTACCGCCCGGGGAGGTAACTATGGCTACACCTTC.

The chain combines TRBV19 with TRBJ2-3; the match to TRBD1 covers 11 bases. Germline V gene sequence: CDR1 LNHDA, CDR2 SQIVND (reference sequence). The junction had 3 bases not matched to a gene; V was cut back by 3 bases and J by 4 bases. The CDR3 extends over 15 amino acids. CDR3 in amino acids: CASSMDRGRSDTQYF. Written as DNA, the CDR3 is TGTGCCAGTAGTATGGACAGGGGGCGATCAGATACGCAGTATTTT.

This chain joins TRBV3-1 (or the pseudogene TRBV3-2) and TRBJ1-2; D remains unclear. This CDR3 has 17 residues. Per the germline V gene, CDR1 is LGHDT and CDR2 is YNNKEL (reference sequence). V was cut by 0 bases and J by 2 bases, with 16 bases left in between. As DNA, the CDR3 is TGTGCCAGCAGCCAAGATCGGGCTGGACCCACCAACTATGGCTACACCTTC. This translates into CASSQDRAGPTNYGYTF.

There are a few counts of this clone. The chain couples TRBV7-2 to TRBJ2-5; D is undetermined. The germline V gene encodes CDR1 SGHTA and CDR2 FQGNSA. Trimming removed 2 bases from V and 1 base from J, with 5 bases in between. The CDR3 consists of 13 residues. CDR3 DNA: TGTGCCAGCAGCTTATACAGCCAAGAGACCCAGTACTTC. This codes for CASSLYSQETQYF.

This clone has only a few counts. The chain employs TRBV10-3 and TRBJ2-7; D perhaps matches TRBD2 (6 bases). The V end was cut by 7 bases, the J end by 3 bases, with 16 bases between. CDR1 ENHRY and CDR2 SYGVKD come from the germline V gene. This CDR3 is built from 14 residues. CDR3 amino acids: CAIKTSNEGYEQYF. The CDR3 DNA sequence: TGTGCCATCAAAACTAGCAACGAAGGCTACGAGCAGTACTTC.

This chain links TRBV11-1 with TRBJ1-1; a weak D match, TRBD1 (5 bases). Germline assignment: CDR1 SGHAT and CDR2 FQDESV (reference sequence). The CDR3 contains 14 residues. Between the trimmed V and J ends, which lost 5 bases and 2 bases, there was a span of 12 bases. CDR3 coding DNA: TGTGCCAGCAGCCCTACAAGGGGAAACACTGAAGCTTTCTTT. This encodes CASSPTRGNTEAFF.

This chain connects TRBV28 to TRBJ2-7; D remains unclear. The V end was cut by 6 bases, the J end by 0 bases, with 9 bases between. CDR3 length: 13 amino acids. Per germline, CDR1 MDHEN and CDR2 SYDVKM. The chain's CDR3 is CASREASSYEQYF. The DNA for the CDR3 is TGTGCCAGCAGAGAGGCCTCCTCCTACGAGCAGTACTTC.

In this sample, this clone turned up a few times. V is TRBV2 and J is TRBJ1-2; unclear D gene. The length of the CDR3 is 13 residues. V lost 6 bases to trimming and J lost 2 bases, with 10 bases between them. Germline values: CDR1 SNHLY, CDR2 FYNNEI. The CDR3 loop reads CASRSVSNYGYTF. The CDR3 coding sequence is TGTGCCAGCAGATCAGTATCCAACTATGGCTACACCTTC.

This chain joins TRBV14 and TRBJ2-7; TRBD1 aligns across 8 bases. In germline, CDR1 is SGHDN, CDR2 FVKESK. Losses at the gene ends were 2 bases for V and 1 base for J; bases not matched to a gene: 4. CDR3 size: 15 residues. Here the CDR3 DNA reads TGTGCCAGCAGCCAAACAGGGGGGCTATCCTACGAGCAGTACTTC. Protein sequence: CASSQTGGLSYEQYF. The full variable domain, its missing parts supplied by reference TRBV14 and TRBJ2-7, is EAGVTQFPSHSVIEKGQTVTLRCDPISGHDNLYWYRRVMGKEIKFLLHFVKESKQDESGMPNNRFLAERTGGTYSTLKVQPAELEDSGVYFCASSQTGGLSYEQYFGPGTRLTVT.

The gene calls are TRBV12-3 or TRBV12-4 and TRBJ1-1; D gene uncertain. The V and J ends lost 3 bases and 5 bases respectively, with 10 bases between them. The length of the CDR3 is 13 residues. The CDR3, as DNA: TGTGCCAGCAGTTTTAGGCAGGAGACTGAAGCTTTCTTT. It encodes CASSFRQETEAFF.

This clone was seen only a few times. The chain links TRBV5-4 to TRBJ2-2; a possible D gene is TRBD1 (6 bases). The CDR3 has 17 amino acids. Germline V gene sequence: CDR1 SGHNT, CDR2 YYREEE (reference sequence). V lost 4 bases and J lost 0, with 16 bases in between. DNA of the CDR3: TGTGCCAGCAGCCAGCGTATCAGGGGTCCGAACACCGGGGAGCTGTTTTTT. Translation: CASSQRIRGPNTGELFF.

This rearrangement joins TRBV5-6 to TRBJ1-5; D is uncertain. The CDR3 has 16 amino acids. The germline gives CDR1 SGHDT, CDR2 YYEEEE. Trimming cost V 0 bases and J 5 bases, with 15 bases left between them. The DNA for the CDR3 is TGTGCCAGCAGCTTGGAGAGAGCCGAGCCTTATCAGCCCCAGCATTTT. Translated, it gives CASSLERAEPYQPQHF.

The genes are TRBV19 and TRBJ1-6; TRBD1 is a possible D gene (5 bases). Trimming removed 7 bases from V and 0 bases from J, with 13 bases in between. The CDR3 is 16 amino acids. Germline CDR1 reads LNHDA; CDR2 reads SQIVND (reference sequence). The CDR3 DNA is TGTGCCAGTATTCGTGACAGTAGCTCCTATAATTCACCCCTCCACTTT. The encoded protein is CASIRDSSSYNSPLHF.

A single count supports this clone. The chain links TRBV7-3 to TRBJ2-7; TRBD2 is a possible D gene (5 bases). CDR3 length: 14 amino acids. V lost 7 bases to trimming and J lost 5 bases, with 18 bases between them. The germline gives CDR1 SGHTA, CDR2 FQGTGA. This CDR3 is CASISNGDSDEQYF. CDR3 in DNA: TGTGCCAGCATCTCCAACGGGGATTCGGACGAGCAGTACTTC.

The genes are TRBV5-1 and TRBJ2-5; D remains ambiguous. The CDR3 is made up of 16 amino acids. Germline-derived CDR1 and CDR2 are SGHRS and YFSETQ. Deletions cut 0 bases from V and 2 bases from J, with 14 bases between. The CDR3 protein is CASSLGTSSLQETQYF. In DNA form, the CDR3 reads TGCGCCAGCAGCTTGGGTACATCTTCCCTACAAGAGACCCAGTACTTC.

The rearrangement uses TRBV7-9 and TRBJ1-2; D remains unclear. Germline V gives CDR1 SEHNR, CDR2 FQNEAQ (reference sequence). The germline V and J ends were trimmed by 7 bases and 0 bases, with 12 bases remaining between them. CDR3 size: 14 residues. CDR3 nucleotide sequence: TGTGCCAGCACCCTAGACGGTCCTAACTATGGCTACACCTTC. Protein: CASTLDGPNYGYTF.

The gene calls are TRBV9 and TRBJ1-2, with D possibly matching TRBD1 (5 bases). The V gene's germline CDR1 is SGDLS and CDR2 YYNGEE. V lost 3 bases and J 0 bases, leaving 9 bases between the germline ends. The CDR3 covers 14 residues. Here the CDR3 DNA reads TGTGCCAGCAGCGCACAGGTGACTAACTATGGCTACACCTTC. Translating gives CASSAQVTNYGYTF. Full variable domain (missing parts from reference TRBV9 and TRBJ1-2): DSGVTQTPKHLITATGQRVTLRCSPRSGDLSVYWYQQSLDQGLQFLIQYYNGEERAKGNILERFSAQQFPDLHSELNLSSLELGDSALYFCASSAQVTNYGYTFGSGTRLTVV.

V usage is TRBV4-3 and J usage is TRBJ1-3; maybe TRBD1 (6 bases). This CDR3 is 15 amino acids long. CDR1 LGHNA and CDR2 YSLEER come from the germline V gene. V lost 4 bases to trimming and J lost 6 bases, with 16 bases between them. The CDR3 sequence: CASSREGGPLNTIYF. The CDR3 region has the DNA TGCGCCAGCAGCCGGGAAGGGGGGCCCCTAAACACCATATATTTT.

The V gene is TRBV5-1, the J gene TRBJ1-3; TRBD1 might be the D (5 bases). The V gene's germline CDR1 is SGHRS and CDR2 YFSETQ. There are 14 residues in the CDR3. V lost 8 bases, J lost 0 bases, and 12 bases lay in between. Written as DNA, the CDR3 is TGCGCCAGTGGAGTGGGGGGCTCTGGAAACACCATATATTTT. This encodes CASGVGGSGNTIYF.

The chain has TRBV18 and TRBJ1-1, with TRBD1 as a possible D gene (5 bases). Germline CDR1 KGHSH, CDR2 LQKENI. Trimming took 6 bases from V and 0 from J, leaving 17 bases between them. The CDR3 runs 16 residues. This CDR3 is CASSQSGSGMNTEAFF. CDR3 bases: TGTGCCAGCTCCCAATCAGGGTCGGGCATGAACACTGAAGCTTTCTTT.

V is TRBV5-1 and J is TRBJ2-5, with TRBD2 matching over 8 bases. Per the germline V gene, CDR1 is SGHRS and CDR2 is YFSETQ. The CDR3 runs to 14 residues. V shed 2 bases, J shed 5 bases, and the junction held 5 bases outside the gene matches. The CDR3 nucleotides read TGCGCCAGCAGCTTCGGCGGGGGGTTGGAGACCCAGTACTTC. Residues: CASSFGGGLETQYF.

In its sample, this clone was seen a few times. The chain has TRBV7-2 and TRBJ1-1; D ambiguous. Germline values: CDR1 SGHTA, CDR2 FQGNSA. The V and J ends lost 4 bases and 3 bases respectively, with 9 bases between them. The CDR3 loop spans 13 amino acids. Written as DNA, the CDR3 is TGTGCCAGCAGCTCCCGACAAGACACTGAAGCTTTCTTT. Its translation is CASSSRQDTEAFF. The full variable domain, completed using reference TRBV7-2 and TRBJ1-1, is GAGVSQSPSNKVTEKGKDVELRCDPISGHTALYWYRQSLGQGLEFLIYFQGNSAPDKSGLPSDRFSAERTGGSVSTLTIQRTQQEDSAVYLCASSSRQDTEAFFGQGTRLTVV.

Only one count was recorded for this clone. The chain couples TRBV3-1 (or the pseudogene TRBV3-2) to TRBJ1-5; no clear D. The V and J ends lost 0 bases and 4 bases respectively, with 4 bases between them. Germline loops: CDR1 LGHDT, CDR2 YNNKEL (reference sequence). This CDR3 contains 13 residues. The DNA for the CDR3 is TGTGCCAGCAGCCAAGATTTGAATCAGCCCCAGCATTTT. This codes for CASSQDLNQPQHF.